This T cell receptor beta chain was captured by sequencing in a study of post-analysis software for immune sequencing data. Study-level background: Progressive-relapsing, secondary progressive and relapsing-remitting multiple sclerosis were among the disease courses included.

Findings of the study overall: About five TRBV segments were more frequent in patients than controls; TRBV5-6, TRBV5-1 and TRBV20-1 belonged to this group. Co-batched samples clustered tightly together by F measure.

Every TCR beta cDNA library bore unique molecular identifiers. Each CDR3 protein gets one entry after TCRdb re-called the PCR reads with MiXCR. Among hundreds of thousands of distinct CDR3 sequences listed, roughly 58% were seen once. CDR3 length: 15 amino acids. Trimming removed 0 bases from V and 5 bases from J; junction bases left unmatched: 4. CDR1 and CDR2 from the germline V gene are ENHRY and SYGVKD. This clonotype was seen more than once but under ten times. Its antigen is as yet unknown. The TCR originated in a girl between 10 and 17 years old with multiple sclerosis. The chain recombines TRBV10-3 with TRBJ2-7; 10 nucleotides line up with TRBD2. Source material: blood. CDR3 amino acids: CAISESSGRTHEQYF. CDR3 nucleotides: TGTGCCATCAGTGAGTCTAGCGGGAGGACCCACGAGCAGTACTTC.